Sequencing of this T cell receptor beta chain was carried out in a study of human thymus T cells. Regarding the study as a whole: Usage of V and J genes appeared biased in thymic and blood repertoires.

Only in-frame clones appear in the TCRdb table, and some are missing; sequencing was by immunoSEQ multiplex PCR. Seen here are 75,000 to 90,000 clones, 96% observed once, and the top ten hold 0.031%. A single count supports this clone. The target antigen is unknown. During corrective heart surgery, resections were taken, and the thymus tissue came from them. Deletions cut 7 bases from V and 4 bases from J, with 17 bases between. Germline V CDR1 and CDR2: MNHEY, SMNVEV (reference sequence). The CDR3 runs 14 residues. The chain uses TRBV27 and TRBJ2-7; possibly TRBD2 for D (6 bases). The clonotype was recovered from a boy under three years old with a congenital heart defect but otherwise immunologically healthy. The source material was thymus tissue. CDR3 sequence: CASKVGGLGYEQYF. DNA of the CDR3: TGTGCCAGCAAGGTCGGAGGGCTGGGGTACGAGCAGTACTTC.